This TCR beta chain was identified during a study of STAT3 mutations in large granular lymphocyte leukemia. Study at large: Roughly half the longitudinally sequenced T-LGLL patients had canonical STAT3 mutations. Study conclusions and caveats: Every T-cell large granular lymphocyte leukemia patient had at least one immunodominant TCR beta clonotype. Differing intervals and regimens complicate linking therapy response to clone burden. In about 35% of the 18 patients, new TCR clonotypes emerged after therapy. Some patients had dominant TCR clones larger than their STAT3 mutant burden.

CDR1 is SGHRS, CDR2 YFSETQ, per germline. CDR3 length: 17 residues. V lost 5 bases and J lost 1, with 16 bases in between. TCRdb's table, derived via immunoSEQ multiplex PCR, lists solely in-frame clones and lacks some. This repertoire shows approximately 7,800 clones, 91% found once; its top ten account for approximately 46%. With regard to this clone: Its antigen is as yet unknown.

Specimen: peripheral blood mononuclear cells. The J gene is TRBJ2-6, the V gene TRBV5-1, with D perhaps matching TRBD2 (5 bases). This receptor was identified in a man between 50 and 59 years old with T-cell large granular lymphocyte leukemia. Some clones in this sample may be carry-over from other donors' samples. The CDR3 sequence: CASRGLVRESGANVLTF. DNA of the CDR3: TGCGCCAGCAGGGGTTTGGTACGGGAATCTGGGGCCAACGTCCTGACTTTC.